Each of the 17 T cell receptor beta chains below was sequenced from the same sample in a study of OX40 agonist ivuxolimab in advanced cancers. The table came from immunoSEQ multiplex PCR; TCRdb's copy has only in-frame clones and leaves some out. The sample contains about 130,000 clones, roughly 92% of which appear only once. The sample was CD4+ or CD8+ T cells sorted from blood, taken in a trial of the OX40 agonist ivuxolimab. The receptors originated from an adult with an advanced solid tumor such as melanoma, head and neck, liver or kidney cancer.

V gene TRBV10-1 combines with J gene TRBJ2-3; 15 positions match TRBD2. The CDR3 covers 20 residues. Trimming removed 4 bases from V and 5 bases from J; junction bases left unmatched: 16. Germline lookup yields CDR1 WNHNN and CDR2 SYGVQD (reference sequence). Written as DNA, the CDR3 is TGCGCCAGCAGTGCAAATCCCGGACTAGCGGGAGGGCCCCAAGGAGATACGCAGTATTTT. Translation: CASSANPGLAGGPQGDTQYF.

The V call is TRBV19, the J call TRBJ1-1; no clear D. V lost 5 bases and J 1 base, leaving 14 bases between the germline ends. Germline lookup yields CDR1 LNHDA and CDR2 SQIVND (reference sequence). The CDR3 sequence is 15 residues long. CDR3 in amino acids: CASSAKTSKNTEAFF. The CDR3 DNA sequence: TGTGCCAGTAGTGCAAAGACATCGAAGAACACTGAAGCTTTCTTT.

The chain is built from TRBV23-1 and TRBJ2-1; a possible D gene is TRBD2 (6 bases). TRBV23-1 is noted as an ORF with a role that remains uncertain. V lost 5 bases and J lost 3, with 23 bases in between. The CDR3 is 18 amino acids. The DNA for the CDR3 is TGCGCCAGCAGTAACCCGGGACTGCACCTCCCCTACTACAATGAGCAGTTCTTC. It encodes CASSNPGLHLPYYNEQFF.

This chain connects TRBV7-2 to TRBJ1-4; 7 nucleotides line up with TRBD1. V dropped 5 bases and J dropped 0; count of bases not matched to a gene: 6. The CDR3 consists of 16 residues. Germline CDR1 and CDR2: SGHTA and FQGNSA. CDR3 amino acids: CASSPWGQTTNEKLFF. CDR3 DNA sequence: TGTGCCAGCAGCCCCTGGGGACAGACAACTAATGAAAAACTGTTTTTT.

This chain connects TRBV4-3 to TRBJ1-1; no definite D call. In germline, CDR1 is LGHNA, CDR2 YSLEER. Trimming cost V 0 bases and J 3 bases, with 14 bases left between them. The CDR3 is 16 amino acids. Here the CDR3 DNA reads TGCGCCAGCAGCCAAGATCCAACCTCCGAGGACACTGAAGCTTTCTTT. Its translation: CASSQDPTSEDTEAFF.

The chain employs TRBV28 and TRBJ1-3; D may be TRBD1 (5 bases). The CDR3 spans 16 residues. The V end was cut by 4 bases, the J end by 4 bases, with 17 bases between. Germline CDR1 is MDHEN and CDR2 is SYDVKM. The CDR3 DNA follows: TGTGCCAGCAGTTCCGACGGGACCAGTCTCGGAAACACCATATATTTT. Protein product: CASSSDGTSLGNTIYF.

In DNA form, the CDR3 reads TGTGCCATCAGTCCAGCGGACGTAACCGGGGAGCTGTTTTTT. Translated: CAISPADVTGELFF. The chain recombines TRBV10-3 with TRBJ2-2; TRBD2 might be the D (5 bases). This CDR3 comprises 14 residues. Germline V lookup: CDR1 ENHRY, CDR2 SYGVKD. The ends were cut back, 5 bases at V and 5 bases at J, with 12 bases in the middle.

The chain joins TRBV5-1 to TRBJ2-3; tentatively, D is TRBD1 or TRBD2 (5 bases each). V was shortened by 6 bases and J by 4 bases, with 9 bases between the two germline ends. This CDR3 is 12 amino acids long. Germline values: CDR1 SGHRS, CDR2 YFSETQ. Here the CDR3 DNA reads TGCGCCAGCAAAAGGGACGCAGATACGCAGTATTTT. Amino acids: CASKRDADTQYF.

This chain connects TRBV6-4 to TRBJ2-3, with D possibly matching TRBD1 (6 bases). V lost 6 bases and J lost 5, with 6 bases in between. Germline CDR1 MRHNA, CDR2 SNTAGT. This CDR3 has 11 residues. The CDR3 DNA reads TGTGCCAGCAGACAGGGAGATACGCAGTATTTT. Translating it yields CASRQGDTQYF.

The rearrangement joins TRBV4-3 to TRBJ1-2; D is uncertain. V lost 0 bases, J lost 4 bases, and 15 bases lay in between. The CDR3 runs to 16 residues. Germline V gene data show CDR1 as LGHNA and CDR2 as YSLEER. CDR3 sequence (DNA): TGCGCCAGCAGCCAAGATGCCCTTGGACCGAGCTATGGCTACACCTTC. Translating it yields CASSQDALGPSYGYTF.

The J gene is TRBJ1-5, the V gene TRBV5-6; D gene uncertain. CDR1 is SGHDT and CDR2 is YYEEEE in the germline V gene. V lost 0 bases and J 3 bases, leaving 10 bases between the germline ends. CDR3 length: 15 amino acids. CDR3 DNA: TGTGCCAGCAGCTTGGCCGGGAGAGTCAATCAGCCCCAGCATTTT. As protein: CASSLAGRVNQPQHF.

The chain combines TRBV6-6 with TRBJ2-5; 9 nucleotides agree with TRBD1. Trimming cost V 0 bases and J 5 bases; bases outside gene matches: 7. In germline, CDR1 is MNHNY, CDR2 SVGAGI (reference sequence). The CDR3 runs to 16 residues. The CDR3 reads CASSYSGQGSSETQYF. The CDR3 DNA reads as TGTGCCAGCAGTTACTCCGGACAGGGGTCCTCTGAGACCCAGTACTTC.

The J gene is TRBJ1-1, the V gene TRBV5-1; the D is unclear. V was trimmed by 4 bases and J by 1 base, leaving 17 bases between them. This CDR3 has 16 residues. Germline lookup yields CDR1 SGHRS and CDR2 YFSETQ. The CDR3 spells CASSPRSGRPNTEAFF. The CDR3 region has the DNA TGCGCCAGCAGCCCCAGGTCCGGACGGCCGAACACTGAAGCTTTCTTT.

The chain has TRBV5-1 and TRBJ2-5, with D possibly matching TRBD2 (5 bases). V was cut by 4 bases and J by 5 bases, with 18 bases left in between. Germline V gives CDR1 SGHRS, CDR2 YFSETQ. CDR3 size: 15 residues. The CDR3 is CASSPGTEGWETQYF. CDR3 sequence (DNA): TGCGCCAGCAGCCCGGGAACGGAAGGGTGGGAGACCCAGTACTTC.

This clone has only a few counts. In DNA form, the CDR3 reads TGTGCCTGGAGTAACATTGGCAATCAGCCCCAGCATTTT. This encodes CAWSNIGNQPQHF. J is TRBJ1-5 and V is TRBV30; D gene unclear. The CDR3 totals 13 residues. The germline V gene encodes CDR1 GTSNPN and CDR2 SVGIG (reference sequence). V lost 2 bases, J lost 2 bases, and 7 bases lay in between.

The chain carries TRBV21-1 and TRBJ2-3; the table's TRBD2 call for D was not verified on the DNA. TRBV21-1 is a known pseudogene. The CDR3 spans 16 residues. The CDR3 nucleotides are TGTGCCAGCAGCAAAATCGGGAGGGCCGTCACAGATACGCAGTATTTT. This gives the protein CASSKIGRAVTDTQYF.

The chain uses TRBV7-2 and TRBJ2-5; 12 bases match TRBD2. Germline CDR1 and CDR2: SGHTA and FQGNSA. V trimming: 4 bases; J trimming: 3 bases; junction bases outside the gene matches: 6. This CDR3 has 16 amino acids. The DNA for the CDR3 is TGTGCCAGCAGCTCAACTAGCGGGAGGCCGAAAGAGACCCAGTACTTC. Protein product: CASSSTSGRPKETQYF.